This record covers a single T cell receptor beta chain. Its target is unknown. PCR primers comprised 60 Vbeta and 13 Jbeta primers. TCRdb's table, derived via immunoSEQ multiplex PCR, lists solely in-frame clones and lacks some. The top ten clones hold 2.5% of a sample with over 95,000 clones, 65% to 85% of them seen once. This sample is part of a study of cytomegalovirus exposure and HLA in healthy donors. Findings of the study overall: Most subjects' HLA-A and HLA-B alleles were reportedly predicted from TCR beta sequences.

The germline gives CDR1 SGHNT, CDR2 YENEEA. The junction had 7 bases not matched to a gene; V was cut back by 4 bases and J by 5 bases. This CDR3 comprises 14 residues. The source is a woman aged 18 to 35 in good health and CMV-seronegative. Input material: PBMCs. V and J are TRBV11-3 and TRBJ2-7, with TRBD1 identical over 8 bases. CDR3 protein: CASSWRTGSDEQYV. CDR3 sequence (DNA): TGTGCCAGCAGCTGGAGGACAGGGTCGGACGAGCAGTACGTC.